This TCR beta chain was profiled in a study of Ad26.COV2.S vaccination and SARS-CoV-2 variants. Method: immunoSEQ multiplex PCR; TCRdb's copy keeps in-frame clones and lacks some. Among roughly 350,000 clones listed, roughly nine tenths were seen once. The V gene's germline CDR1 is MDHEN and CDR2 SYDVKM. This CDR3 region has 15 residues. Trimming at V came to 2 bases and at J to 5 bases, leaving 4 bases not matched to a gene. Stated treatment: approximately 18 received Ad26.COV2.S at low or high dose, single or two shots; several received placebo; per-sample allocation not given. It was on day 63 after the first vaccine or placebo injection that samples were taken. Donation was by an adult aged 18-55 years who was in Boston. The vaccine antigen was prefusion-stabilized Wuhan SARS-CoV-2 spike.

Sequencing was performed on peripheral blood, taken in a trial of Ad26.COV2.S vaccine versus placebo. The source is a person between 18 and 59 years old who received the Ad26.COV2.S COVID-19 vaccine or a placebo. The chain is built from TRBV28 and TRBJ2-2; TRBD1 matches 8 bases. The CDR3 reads CASSLRQGLTGELFF. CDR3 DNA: TGTGCCAGCAGTTTAAGACAGGGGCTGACCGGGGAGCTGTTTTTT. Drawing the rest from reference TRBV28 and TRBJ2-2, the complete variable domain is DVKVTQSSRYLVKRTGEKVFLECVQDMDHENMFWYRQDPGLGLRLIYFSYDVKMKEKGDIPEGYSVSREKKERFSLILESASTNQTSMYLCASSLRQGLTGELFFGEGSRLTVL.